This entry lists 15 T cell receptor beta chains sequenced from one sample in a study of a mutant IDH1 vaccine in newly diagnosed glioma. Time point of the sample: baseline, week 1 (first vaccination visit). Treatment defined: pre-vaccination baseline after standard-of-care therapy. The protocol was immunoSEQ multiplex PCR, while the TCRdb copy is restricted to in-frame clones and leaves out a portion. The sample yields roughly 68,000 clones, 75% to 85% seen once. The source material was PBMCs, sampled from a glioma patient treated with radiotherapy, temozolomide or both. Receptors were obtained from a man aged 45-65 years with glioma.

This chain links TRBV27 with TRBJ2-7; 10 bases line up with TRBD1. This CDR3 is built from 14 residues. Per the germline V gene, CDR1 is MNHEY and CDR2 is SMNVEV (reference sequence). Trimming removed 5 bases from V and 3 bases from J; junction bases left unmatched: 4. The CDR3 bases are TGTGCCAGCAGTGGCGGGACAGGGGACTACGAGCAGTACTTC. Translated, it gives CASSGGTGDYEQYF.

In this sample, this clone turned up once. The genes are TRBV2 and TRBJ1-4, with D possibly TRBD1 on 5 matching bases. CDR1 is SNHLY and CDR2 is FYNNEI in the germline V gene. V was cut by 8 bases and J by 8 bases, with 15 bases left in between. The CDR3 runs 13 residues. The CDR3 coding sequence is TGTGCCAGCGGGACCTTGACCAGGGAAAAACTGTTTTTT. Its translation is CASGTLTREKLFF.

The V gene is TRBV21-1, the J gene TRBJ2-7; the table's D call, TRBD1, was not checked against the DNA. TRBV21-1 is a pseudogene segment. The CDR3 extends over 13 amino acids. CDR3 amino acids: CASRRTGGSEQYF. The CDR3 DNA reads TGTGCCAGTCGGAGGACAGGGGGATCCGAGCAGTACTTC.

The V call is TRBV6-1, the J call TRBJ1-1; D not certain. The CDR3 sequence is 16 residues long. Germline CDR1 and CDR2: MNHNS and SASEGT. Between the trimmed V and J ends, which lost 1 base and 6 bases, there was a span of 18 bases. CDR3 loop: CASSEGGGGRSPEAFF. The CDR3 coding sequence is TGTGCCAGCAGTGAAGGGGGAGGAGGGAGGAGCCCTGAAGCTTTCTTT.

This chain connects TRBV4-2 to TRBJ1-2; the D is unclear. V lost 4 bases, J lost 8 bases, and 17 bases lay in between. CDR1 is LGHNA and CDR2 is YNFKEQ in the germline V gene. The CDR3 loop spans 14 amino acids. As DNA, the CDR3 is TGTGCCAGCAGCCCCACAGATCAAGTCGGGGGCTACACCTTC. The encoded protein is CASSPTDQVGGYTF.

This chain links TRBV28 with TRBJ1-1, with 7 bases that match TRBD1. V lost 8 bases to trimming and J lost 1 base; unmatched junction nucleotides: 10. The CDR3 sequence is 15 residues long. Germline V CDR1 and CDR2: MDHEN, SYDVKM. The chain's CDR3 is CASAGTVRENTEAFF. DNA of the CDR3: TGTGCCAGCGCCGGGACAGTACGTGAGAACACTGAAGCTTTCTTT.

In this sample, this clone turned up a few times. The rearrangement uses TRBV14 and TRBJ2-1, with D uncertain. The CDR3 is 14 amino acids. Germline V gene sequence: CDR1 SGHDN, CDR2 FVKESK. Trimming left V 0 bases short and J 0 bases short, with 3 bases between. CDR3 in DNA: TGTGCCAGCAGCCAAGATCCCTCCTACAATGAGCAGTTCTTC. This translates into CASSQDPSYNEQFF. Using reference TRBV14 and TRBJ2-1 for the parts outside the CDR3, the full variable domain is EAGVTQFPSHSVIEKGQTVTLRCDPISGHDNLYWYRRVMGKEIKFLLHFVKESKQDESGMPNNRFLAERTGGTYSTLKVQPAELEDSGVYFCASSQDPSYNEQFFGPGTRLTVL.

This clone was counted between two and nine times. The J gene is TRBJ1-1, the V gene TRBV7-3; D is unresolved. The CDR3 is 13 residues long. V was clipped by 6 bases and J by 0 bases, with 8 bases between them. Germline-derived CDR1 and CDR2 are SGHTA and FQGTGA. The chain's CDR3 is CASSDGMNTEAFF. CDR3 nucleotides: TGTGCCAGCAGTGACGGGATGAACACTGAAGCTTTCTTT.

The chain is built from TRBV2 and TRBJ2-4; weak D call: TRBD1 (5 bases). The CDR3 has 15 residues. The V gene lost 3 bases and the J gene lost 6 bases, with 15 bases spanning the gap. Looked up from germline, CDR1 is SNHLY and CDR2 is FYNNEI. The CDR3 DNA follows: TGTGCCAGCAGTGATAGCCAGGGCTCCGGAAACATTCAGTACTTC. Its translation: CASSDSQGSGNIQYF. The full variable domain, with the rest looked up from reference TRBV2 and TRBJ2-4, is EPEVTQTPSHQVTQMGQEVILRCVPISNHLYFYWYRQILGQKVEFLVSFYNNEISEKSEIFDDQFSVERPDGSNFTLKIRSTKLEDSAMYFCASSDSQGSGNIQYFGAGTRLSVL.

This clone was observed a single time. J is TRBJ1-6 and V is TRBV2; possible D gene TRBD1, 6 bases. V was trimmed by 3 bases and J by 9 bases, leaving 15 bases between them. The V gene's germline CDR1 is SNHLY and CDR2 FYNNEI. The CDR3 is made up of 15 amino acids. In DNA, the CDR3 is TGTGCCAGCAGTGATGGACAGTTTCGGGGTTCACCCCTCCACTTT. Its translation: CASSDGQFRGSPLHF.

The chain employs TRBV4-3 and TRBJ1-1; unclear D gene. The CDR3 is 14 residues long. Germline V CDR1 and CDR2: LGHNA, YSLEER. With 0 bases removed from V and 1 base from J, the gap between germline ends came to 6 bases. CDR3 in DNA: TGCGCCAGCAGCCAAGAAGGAGGGAACACTGAAGCTTTCTTT. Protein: CASSQEGGNTEAFF.

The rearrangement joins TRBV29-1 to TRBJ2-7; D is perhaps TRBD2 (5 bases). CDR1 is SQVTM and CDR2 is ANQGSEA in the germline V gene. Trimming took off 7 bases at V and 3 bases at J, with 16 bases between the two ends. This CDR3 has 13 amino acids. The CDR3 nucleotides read TGCAGCGCGGGCCGGGTCCGGGGCTACGAGCAGTACTTC. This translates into CSAGRVRGYEQYF.

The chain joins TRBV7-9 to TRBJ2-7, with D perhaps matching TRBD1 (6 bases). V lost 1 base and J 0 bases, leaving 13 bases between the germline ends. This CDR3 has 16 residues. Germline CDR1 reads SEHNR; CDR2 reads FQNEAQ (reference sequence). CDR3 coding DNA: TGTGCCAGCAGCTTAGTAATGGGGGACAACTCCTACGAGCAGTACTTC. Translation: CASSLVMGDNSYEQYF.

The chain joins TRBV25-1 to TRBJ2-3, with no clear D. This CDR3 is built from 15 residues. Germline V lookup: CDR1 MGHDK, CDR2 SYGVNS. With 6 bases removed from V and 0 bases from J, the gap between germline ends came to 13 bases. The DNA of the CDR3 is TGTGCCAGCAGACCAGCAGGTAGTAGCACAGATACGCAGTATTTT. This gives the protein CASRPAGSSTDTQYF.

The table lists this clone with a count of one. The chain's CDR3 is CASSPGTVENSTDTQYF. CDR3 DNA: TGTGCCAGCAGCCCTGGGACTGTCGAAAATAGCACAGATACGCAGTATTTT. The chain couples TRBV13 to TRBJ2-3, with a possible D match to TRBD2 (6 bases). This CDR3 has 17 amino acids. Trimming pared 5 bases from V and 0 bases from J, leaving 18 bases between. Per the germline V gene, CDR1 is PRHDT and CDR2 is FYEKMQ (reference sequence). Based on the CDR3 plus reference TRBV13 and TRBJ2-3, the full variable domain is AAGVIQSPRHLIKEKRETATLKCYPIPRHDTVYWYQQGPGQDPQFLISFYEKMQSDKGSIPDRFSAQQFSDYHSELNMSSLELGDSALYFCASSPGTVENSTDTQYFGPGTRLTVL.